Sequencing of this T cell receptor beta chain was carried out in a study of cytomegalovirus exposure and HLA in healthy donors. Findings and limits, study-wide: In vitro, a few CMV-associated chains proved specific for CMV antigens.

With 60 Vbeta and 13 Jbeta primers, the PCR was carried out. Data came from immunoSEQ multiplex PCR; TCRdb stores just in-frame clones and leaves some out. The data show about 130,000 clones, approximately 80% seen once. V shed 1 base and J shed 3 bases, with 13 bases lying between them. Germline V gives CDR1 SGHRS, CDR2 YFSETQ. This CDR3 has 15 amino acids. In the case of this clone: Its antigen is undetermined.

This TCR derives from a female donor in good health and CMV-seronegative. The sequenced sample was PBMCs. The chain has TRBV5-1 and TRBJ2-5; the D gene is possibly TRBD1 (6 bases). The CDR3, as DNA: TGCGCCAGCAGCTTGCCGGGACCAGGGGAAGAGACCCAGTACTTC. Its protein is CASSLPGPGEETQYF.